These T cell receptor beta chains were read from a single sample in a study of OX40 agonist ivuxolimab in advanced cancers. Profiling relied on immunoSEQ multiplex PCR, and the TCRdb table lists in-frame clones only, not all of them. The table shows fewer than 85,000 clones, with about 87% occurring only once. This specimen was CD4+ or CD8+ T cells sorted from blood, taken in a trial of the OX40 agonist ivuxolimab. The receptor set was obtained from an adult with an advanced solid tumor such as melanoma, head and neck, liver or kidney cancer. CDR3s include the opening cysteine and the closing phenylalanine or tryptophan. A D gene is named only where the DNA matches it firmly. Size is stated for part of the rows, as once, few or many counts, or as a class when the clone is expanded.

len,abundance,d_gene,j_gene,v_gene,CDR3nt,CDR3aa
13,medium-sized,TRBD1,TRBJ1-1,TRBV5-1,TGCGCCAGCAGCTTGGCCCGGGACAGGGAAGCTTTCTTT,CASSLARDREAFF
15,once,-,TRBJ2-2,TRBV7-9,TGTGCCAGCAGCTTATCTCTGGGCGTAACCGGGGAGCTGTTTTTT,CASSLSLGVTGELFF
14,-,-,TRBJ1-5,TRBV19,TGTGCCAGTAGTATTGGGGGCGGGAGTCAGCCCCAGCATTTT,CASSIGGGSQPQHF
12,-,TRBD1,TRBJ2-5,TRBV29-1,TGCAGCGTTCGGACAGGGGGCGAGACCCAGTACTTC,CSVRTGGETQYF
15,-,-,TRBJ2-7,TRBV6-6,TGTGCCAGCAGTTACTCGTCGGCTAGCGTCTACGAGCAGTACTTC,CASSYSSASVYEQYF
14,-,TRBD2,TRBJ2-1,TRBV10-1,TGCGCCAGCAGTGTCGGCGGGAGATTCAATGAGCAGTTCTTC,CASSVGGRFNEQFF
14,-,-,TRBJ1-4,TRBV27,TGTGCCAGCAGTTTATGGGGGAGTAATGAAAAACTGTTTTTT,CASSLWGSNEKLFF
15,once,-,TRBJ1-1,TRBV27,TGTGCCAGCAGTTCCTGGTTGGCGGGGAACACTGAAGCTTTCTTT,CASSSWLAGNTEAFF
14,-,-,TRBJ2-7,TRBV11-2,TGTGCCAGCAGCTTAGTGGGGACCGGCTACGAGCAGTACTTC,CASSLVGTGYEQYF
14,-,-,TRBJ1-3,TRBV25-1,TGTGCCAGCTCCGGGGGCCCCTCTGGAAACACCATATATTTT,CASSGGPSGNTIYF
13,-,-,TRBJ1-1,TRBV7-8,TGTGCCAGCAGCTTAGGGGGCGACACTGAAGCTTTCTTT,CASSLGGDTEAFF
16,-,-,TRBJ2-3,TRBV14,TGTGCCAGCAGCCAATCTCAGGCCCCTAGCACAGATACGCAGTATTTT,CASSQSQAPSTDTQYF
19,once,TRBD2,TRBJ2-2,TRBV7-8,TGTGCCAGCAGCTTAGTGGGACTAGCGGGAGGGCCGGTCACCGGGGAGCTGTTTTTT,CASSLVGLAGGPVTGELFF
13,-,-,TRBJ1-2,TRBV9,TGTGCCAGCAGCGTTTCGGAGAGCTATGGCTACACCTTC,CASSVSESYGYTF
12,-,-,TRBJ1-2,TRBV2,TGTGCCAGCAGTGAAAAAGGGTACGGCTACACCTTC,CASSEKGYGYTF
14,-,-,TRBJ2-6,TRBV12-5,TGTGCTAGTGGGTCTACAGGGAAGGCCAACGTCCTGACTTTC,CASGSTGKANVLTF
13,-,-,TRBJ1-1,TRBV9,TGTGCCAGCAGCAAGGACGTCAACACTGAAGCTTTCTTT,CASSKDVNTEAFF
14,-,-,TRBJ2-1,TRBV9,TGTGCCAGCTCCACCCCAGGGGCCTACAATGAGCAGTTCTTC,CASSTPGAYNEQFF
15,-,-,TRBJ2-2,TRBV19,TGTGCCAGTAGAAAGAGCGAGTGGAACACCGGGGAGCTGTTTTTT,CASRKSEWNTGELFF
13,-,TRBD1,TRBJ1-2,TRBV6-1,TGTGCCAGCAGGGGACAGCCTCTGGGAGGCTACACCTTC,CASRGQPLGGYTF
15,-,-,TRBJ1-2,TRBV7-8,TGTGCCAGCAGCTTAGGACAGGCGACTCGTGCTGGCTACACCTTC,CASSLGQATRAGYTF
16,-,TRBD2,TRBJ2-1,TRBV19,TGTGCCAGTAGTACTCAACTAGCGGGAGCTTACAATGAGCAGTTCTTC,CASSTQLAGAYNEQFF
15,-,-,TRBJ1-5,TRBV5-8,TGTGCCAGCAGCTTGCGGGGGGGCGGGTATCAGCCCCAGCATTTT,CASSLRGGGYQPQHF
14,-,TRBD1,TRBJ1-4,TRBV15,TGTGCCACCAGCGATAGGGGGCTGGGTGAAAAACTGTTTTTT,CATSDRGLGEKLFF
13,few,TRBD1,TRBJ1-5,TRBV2,TGTGCCAGCAGGGGACAGGGATATCAGCCCCAGCATTTT,CASRGQGYQPQHF
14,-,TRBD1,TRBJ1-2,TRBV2,TGTGCCAGTCTACCAGGACAGGGGAGGGGCGGCTACACCTTC,CASLPGQGRGGYTF
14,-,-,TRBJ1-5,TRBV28,TGTGCCAGCATGGGGGGAAATAGCAATCAGCCCCAGCATTTT,CASMGGNSNQPQHF
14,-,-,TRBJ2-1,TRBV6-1,TGTGCCAGCACGTTAGCGTGGAACTACAATGAGCAGTTCTTC,CASTLAWNYNEQFF
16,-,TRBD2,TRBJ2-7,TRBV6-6,TGTGCCAGCAGTTACGGGCTAGCGGACGATCCCTACGAGCAGTACTTC,CASSYGLADDPYEQYF
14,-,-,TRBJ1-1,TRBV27,TGTGCCAGCAGAACCGAGGATAGGAACACTGAAGCTTTCTTT,CASRTEDRNTEAFF
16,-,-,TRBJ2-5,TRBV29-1,TGCAGCGCCCCTGGGGGCCGGGGGGACAACCAAGAGACCCAGTACTTC,CSAPGGRGDNQETQYF
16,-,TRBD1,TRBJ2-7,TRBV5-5,TGTGCCAGCAGCTTGGGGATTGCGACAGGGTTCTACGAGCAGTACTTC,CASSLGIATGFYEQYF
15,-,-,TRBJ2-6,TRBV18,TGTGCCAGCTCACCACCGAATTTGGGGGCCAACGTCCTGACTTTC,CASSPPNLGANVLTF
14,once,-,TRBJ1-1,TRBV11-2,TGTGCCGGCAGCGCAGTCCGGGGGGGATCTGAAGCTTTCTTT,CAGSAVRGGSEAFF
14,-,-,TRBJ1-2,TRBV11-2,TGTGCCAGCAGCTTGGACACCAAGAACTATGGCTACACCTTC,CASSLDTKNYGYTF
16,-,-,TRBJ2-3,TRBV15,TGTGCCACCAGCAAAAAATCCGGGACAGCGGGAGATACGCAGTATTTT,CATSKKSGTAGDTQYF
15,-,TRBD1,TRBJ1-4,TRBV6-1,TGTGCCAGCAGTGTACTGGGGACAGGCGAGGAAAAACTGTTTTTT,CASSVLGTGEEKLFF
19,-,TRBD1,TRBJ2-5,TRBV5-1,TGCGCCAGCAGCGGCGCGGGACAGGGAAGTTTAATAGGGCAAGAGACCCAGTACTTC,CASSGAGQGSLIGQETQYF
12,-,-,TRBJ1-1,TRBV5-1,TGCGCCAGCAGCTTTGGTAACACTGAAGCTTTCTTT,CASSFGNTEAFF
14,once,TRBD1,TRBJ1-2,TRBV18,TGTGCCAGCTCGCCAGGACAGGGGGCAGAGGGCTACACCTTC,CASSPGQGAEGYTF
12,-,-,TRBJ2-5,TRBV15,TGTGCCACCAGCAGAGGCCAAGAGACCCAGTACTTC,CATSRGQETQYF
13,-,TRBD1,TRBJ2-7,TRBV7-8,TGTGCCAGCAGCGTCACAGGGGGCTACGAGCAGTACTTC,CASSVTGGYEQYF
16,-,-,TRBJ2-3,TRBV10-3,TGTGCCATCAGTGCGATTAGCGGAGCCTCAACAGATACGCAGTATTTT,CAISAISGASTDTQYF
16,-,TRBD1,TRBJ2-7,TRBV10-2,TGCGCCAGCACCCACAGTTTTGGACAGGTGACCTACGAGCAGTACTTC,CASTHSFGQVTYEQYF
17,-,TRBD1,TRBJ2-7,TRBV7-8,TGTGCCAGCAGCCCCCTAAGAACTCGGGACAGGGCTGCCGAGCAGTACTTC,CASSPLRTRDRAAEQYF
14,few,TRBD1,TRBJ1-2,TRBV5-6,TGTGCCAGCAGCTGGGACAGCCTTAGGGATGGCTACACCTTC,CASSWDSLRDGYTF
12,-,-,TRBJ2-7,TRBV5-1,TGCGCCAGCAGCTCTAGCTCCTACGAGCAGTACTTC,CASSSSSYEQYF
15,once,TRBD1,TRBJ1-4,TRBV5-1,TGCGCCAGCAGCTTGGAAGGACAGGGGGAAGGGTTACTGTTTTTT,CASSLEGQGEGLLFF
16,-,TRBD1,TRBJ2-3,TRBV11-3,TGTGCCAGCAGCCTAACCTCAGACAGGGGGCTGCATACGCAGTATTTT,CASSLTSDRGLHTQYF
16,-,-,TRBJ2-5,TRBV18,TGTGCCAGCTCACCACCGGACCAGGGGTACCAAGAGACCCAGTACTTC,CASSPPDQGYQETQYF
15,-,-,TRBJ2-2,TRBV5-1,TGCGCCAGCCGACAGCCCGGGGACGTCACCGGGGAGCTGTTTTTT,CASRQPGDVTGELFF
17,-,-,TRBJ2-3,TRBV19,TGTGCCAGTAGTACAGAGGGTTGGCAGGGGCCCACAGATACGCAGTATTTT,CASSTEGWQGPTDTQYF
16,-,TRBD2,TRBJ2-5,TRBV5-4,TGTGCCAGCAGCTTGGATCGGCGGGAGGGCCGAGAGACCCAGTACTTC,CASSLDRREGRETQYF
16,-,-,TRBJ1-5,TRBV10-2,TGCGCCAGCAGCCTCAGGAGTAGCGGGATCAATCAGCCCCAGCATTTT,CASSLRSSGINQPQHF
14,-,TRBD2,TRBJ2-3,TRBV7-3,TGTGCCAGCAGCCGCCGCGGGAGTTCAGATACGCAGTATTTT,CASSRRGSSDTQYF